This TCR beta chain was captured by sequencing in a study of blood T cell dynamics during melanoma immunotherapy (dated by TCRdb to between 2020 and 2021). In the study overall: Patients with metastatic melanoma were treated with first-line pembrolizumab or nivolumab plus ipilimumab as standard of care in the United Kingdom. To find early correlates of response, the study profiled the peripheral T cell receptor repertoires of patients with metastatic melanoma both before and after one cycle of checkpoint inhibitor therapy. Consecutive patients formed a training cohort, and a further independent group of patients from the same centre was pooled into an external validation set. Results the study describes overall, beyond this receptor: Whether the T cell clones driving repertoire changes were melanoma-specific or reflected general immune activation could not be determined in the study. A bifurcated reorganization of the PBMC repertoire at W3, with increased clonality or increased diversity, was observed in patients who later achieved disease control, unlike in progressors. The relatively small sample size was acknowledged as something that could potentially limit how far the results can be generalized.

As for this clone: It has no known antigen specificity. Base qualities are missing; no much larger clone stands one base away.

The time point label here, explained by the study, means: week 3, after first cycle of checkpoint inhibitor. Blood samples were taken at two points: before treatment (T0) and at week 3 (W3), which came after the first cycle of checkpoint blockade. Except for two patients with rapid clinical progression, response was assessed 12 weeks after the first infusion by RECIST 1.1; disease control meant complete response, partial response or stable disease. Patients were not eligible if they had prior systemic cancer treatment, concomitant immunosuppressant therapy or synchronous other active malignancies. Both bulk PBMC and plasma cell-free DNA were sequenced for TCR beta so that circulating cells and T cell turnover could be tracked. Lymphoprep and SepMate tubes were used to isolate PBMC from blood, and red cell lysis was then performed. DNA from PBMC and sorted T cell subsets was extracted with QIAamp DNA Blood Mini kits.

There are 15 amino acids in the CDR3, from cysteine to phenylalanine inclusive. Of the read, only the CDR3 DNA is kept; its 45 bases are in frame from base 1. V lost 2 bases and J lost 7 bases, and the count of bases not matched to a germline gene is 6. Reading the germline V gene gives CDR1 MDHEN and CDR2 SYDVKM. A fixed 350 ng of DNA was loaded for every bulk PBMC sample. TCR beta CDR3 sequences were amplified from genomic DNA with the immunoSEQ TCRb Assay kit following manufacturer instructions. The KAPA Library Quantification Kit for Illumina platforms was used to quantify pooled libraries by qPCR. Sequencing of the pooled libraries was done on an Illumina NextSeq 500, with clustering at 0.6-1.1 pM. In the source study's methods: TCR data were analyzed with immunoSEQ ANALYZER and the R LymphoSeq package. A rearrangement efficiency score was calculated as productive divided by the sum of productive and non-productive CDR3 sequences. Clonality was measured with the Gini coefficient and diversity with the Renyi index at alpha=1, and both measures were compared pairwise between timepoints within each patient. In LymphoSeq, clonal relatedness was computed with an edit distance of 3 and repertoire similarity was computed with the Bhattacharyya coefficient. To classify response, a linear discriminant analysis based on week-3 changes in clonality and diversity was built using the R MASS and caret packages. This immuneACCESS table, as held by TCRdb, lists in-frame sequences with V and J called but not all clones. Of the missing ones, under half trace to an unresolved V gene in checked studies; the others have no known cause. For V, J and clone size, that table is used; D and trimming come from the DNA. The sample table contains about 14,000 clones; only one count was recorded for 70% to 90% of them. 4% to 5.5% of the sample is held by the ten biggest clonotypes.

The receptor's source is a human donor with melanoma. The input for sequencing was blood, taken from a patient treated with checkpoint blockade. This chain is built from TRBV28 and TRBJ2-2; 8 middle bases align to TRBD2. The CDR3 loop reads CASSLEVSGIGELFF. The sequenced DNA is TGTGCCAGCAGTTTAGAGGTTAGCGGGATCGGGGAGCTGTTTTTT.